This TCR beta chain was documented in a study of T-cell reconstitution after alpha-beta-depleted transplantation in children. This clonotype was seen at least ten times. Preparation of the TCRbeta library was carried out with unique molecular identifiers. TCRdb processed the PCR reads anew with MiXCR; each CDR3 protein has one entry. The table has about 610,000 distinct CDR3 sequences, over 9.5% seen once. The CDR3 runs 16 residues. The V and J ends lost 4 bases and 5 bases respectively, with 17 bases between them. The V gene's germline CDR1 is MDHEN and CDR2 SYDVKM. The sequencing here drew on PBMCs from the stem cell graft donor, taken from the stem cell graft. This receptor was taken from a human donor who donated a stem cell graft to a child with acute myeloid leukemia. J is TRBJ2-2 and V is TRBV28, with a weak D call TRBD2 (6 bases). CDR3 loop: CASSSRRAEGTGELFF. CDR3 nucleotide sequence: TGTGCCAGCAGTTCCCGGAGGGCCGAAGGGACCGGGGAGCTGTTTTTT.